A single sample gave rise to the 23 T cell receptor beta chains below, sequenced in a study of T-cell memory formation after mild COVID-19. TCRdb recomputed calls from the 5' RACE reads with MiXCR, one row per CDR3 protein. The table has under 70,000 distinct CDR3 sequences, roughly 10% seen once. Sequenced: PBMCs or a T cell subset sorted from them (not recorded which). These receptors came from a man between 18 and 35 years old who had mild COVID-19 (a few samples of this study predate the infection). Cell type and time point are not known.

CDR3 nucleotides: TGTGCCAGCAGCCCTCGCAGCAAGGGGGCAGATACGCAGTATTTT. Its translation: CASSPRSKGADTQYF. V is TRBV7-2 and J is TRBJ2-3, with a tentative D call TRBD1 (6 bases). Germline V gene lookup returns CDR1 SGHTA and CDR2 FQGNSA. Deletions cut 5 bases from V and 4 bases from J, with 16 bases between. This CDR3 comprises 15 residues. Drawing the rest from reference TRBV7-2 and TRBJ2-3, the complete variable domain is GAGVSQSPSNKVTEKGKDVELRCDPISGHTALYWYRQSLGQGLEFLIYFQGNSAPDKSGLPSDRFSAERTGGSVSTLTIQRTQQEDSAVYLCASSPRSKGADTQYFGPGTRLTVL.

The chain has TRBV4-1 and TRBJ1-5, with D hard to call. This CDR3 has 13 amino acids. Germline loops: CDR1 MGHRA, CDR2 YSYEKL. Trimming left V 2 bases short and J 3 bases short, with 5 bases between. The CDR3 nucleotides are TGCGCCAGCAGCCAACGCGTCAATCAGCCCCAGCATTTT. This encodes CASSQRVNQPQHF.

In this sample, this clonotype turned up a few times. V usage is TRBV6-2 or TRBV6-3 and J usage is TRBJ2-3, with TRBD1 identical over 7 bases. The CDR3 runs 16 residues. Trimming cost V 0 bases and J 2 bases; bases outside gene matches: 5. The germline V gene has CDR1 MNHEY and CDR2 SVGEGT. The CDR3 sequence is CASSYSMDRHTDTQYF. The CDR3 DNA is TGTGCCAGCAGTTACTCGATGGACAGGCACACAGATACGCAGTATTTT.

This clonotype has more than one count but fewer than ten. The chain uses TRBV7-2 and TRBJ2-7; no clear D. CDR1 SGHTA and CDR2 FQGNSA come from the germline V gene. This CDR3 is 13 amino acids long. The V gene lost 0 bases and the J gene lost 1 base, with 4 bases spanning the gap. CDR3 residues: CASSLAGSYEQYF. In nucleotides, the CDR3 is TGTGCCAGCAGCTTAGCGGGTTCCTACGAGCAGTACTTC.

In this sample, this clonotype turned up a few times. V and J are TRBV18 and TRBJ2-7; 7 bases are a match to TRBD2. V shed 2 bases, J shed 5 bases, and the junction held 0 bases outside the gene matches. The CDR3 is made up of 12 amino acids. Germline CDR1 is KGHSH and CDR2 is LQKENI. CDR3 in DNA: TGTGCCAGCTCACCAGGGGGGGACGAGCAGTACGTC. It is translated as CASSPGGDEQYV.

The V call is TRBV25-1, the J call TRBJ1-2; 7 bases are shared with TRBD1. The CDR3 runs 16 residues. V was clipped by 4 bases and J by 2 bases; unmatched bases: 10. Germline CDR1 reads MGHDK; CDR2 reads SYGVNS. DNA of the CDR3: TGTGCCAGCAGTGCGCAAAGGACAGGCCGGAACTATGGCTACACCTTC. It specifies CASSAQRTGRNYGYTF.

This clonotype has just a few counts. This sequence joins TRBV11-2 and TRBJ1-5; 7 bases align to TRBD1. Germline V gene sequence: CDR1 SGHAT, CDR2 FQNNGV. This CDR3 contains 14 residues. V trimming: 3 bases; J trimming: 4 bases; junction bases outside the gene matches: 3. The CDR3 is CASSFLQGNQPQHF. CDR3 in DNA: TGTGCCAGCAGCTTTTTACAGGGGAATCAGCCCCAGCATTTT.

This clonotype was counted ten times or more. This chain's CDR3 is CSARQRGGLVDTQYF. CDR3 sequence (DNA): TGCAGTGCTAGGCAGCGGGGGGGCCTAGTAGATACGCAGTATTTT. This sequence joins TRBV20-1 and TRBJ2-3, with 10 bases that match TRBD2. Germline CDR1 DFQATT, CDR2 SNEGSKA (reference sequence). This CDR3 spans 15 amino acids. The junction had 8 bases not matched to a gene; V was cut back by 3 bases and J by 5 bases.

The V gene is TRBV7-9, the J gene TRBJ1-6; D unresolved. The CDR3 extends over 13 amino acids. Germline assignment: CDR1 SEHNR and CDR2 FQNEAQ (reference sequence). V lost 1 base and J 12 bases, leaving 10 bases between the germline ends. The CDR3 DNA follows: TGTGCCAGCAGCTTAGTGGACGGTCAACCCCTCCACTTT. Residues: CASSLVDGQPLHF.

Ten or more counts support this clonotype. V and J are TRBV5-1 and TRBJ2-3, with unresolved D. CDR1 and CDR2 from the germline V gene are SGHRS and YFSETQ. The CDR3 runs 15 residues. Between the trimmed V and J ends, which lost 4 bases and 2 bases, there was a span of 14 bases. CDR3 bases: TGCGCCAGCAGCCCACCTCTAGTAACCACAGATACGCAGTATTTT. Translating it yields CASSPPLVTTDTQYF.

This clonotype was detected only a few times. V and J are TRBV4-3 and TRBJ2-6; possibly TRBD1 for D (5 bases). The V gene's germline CDR1 is LGHNA and CDR2 YSLEER. Trimming cost V 4 bases and J 4 bases, with 11 bases left between them. There are 15 residues in the CDR3. DNA of the CDR3: TGCGCCAGCAGCCTAGGGGTTTACGGGGCCAACGTCCTGACTTTC. Translation gives CASSLGVYGANVLTF.

This clonotype was found a few times. The chain has TRBV7-6 and TRBJ2-1; TRBD1 or TRBD2 may be the D gene (5 bases each). CDR3 length equals 16 residues. Trimming removed 1 base from V and 2 bases from J, with 12 bases in between. Germline assignment: CDR1 SGHVS and CDR2 FNYEAQ. CDR3 amino acids: CASSLGPGRTYNEQFF. In DNA form, the CDR3 reads TGTGCCAGCAGCTTAGGCCCGGGACGGACCTACAATGAGCAGTTCTTC.

This clonotype was seen only a few times. The V gene is TRBV20-1, the J gene TRBJ1-5; TRBD1 agrees at 9 bases. The CDR3 is made up of 16 amino acids. Per germline, CDR1 DFQATT and CDR2 SNEGSKA (reference sequence). This CDR3 reads CSNQHNRDRANQPQHF. The CDR3 nucleotides are TGCAGCAACCAACATAACCGGGACAGGGCCAATCAGCCCCAGCATTTT.

The chain couples TRBV7-9 to TRBJ1-1; no definite D call. Trimming pared 1 base from V and 0 bases from J, leaving 6 bases between. The germline CDR1 and CDR2 sequences are SEHNR and FQNEAQ (reference sequence). CDR3 length: 14 amino acids. DNA for the CDR3: TGTGCCAGCAGCTTAGGATCGGTGAACACTGAAGCTTTCTTT. Its protein product is CASSLGSVNTEAFF.

The rearrangement links TRBV12-3 or TRBV12-4 to TRBJ2-5; TRBD2 is a possible D gene (5 bases). The CDR3 consists of 13 residues. With 8 bases removed from V and 4 bases from J, the gap between germline ends came to 14 bases. CDR3 sequence (DNA): TGTGCCAGCCGATTAGTCCGGGGAGAGACCCAGTACTTC. It is translated as CASRLVRGETQYF.

This clonotype showed up just a few times. The chain couples TRBV20-1 to TRBJ1-1, with TRBD1 matching 8 bases. This CDR3 is 13 amino acids long. Germline loops: CDR1 DFQATT, CDR2 SNEGSKA (reference sequence). The J segment lost 5 bases and the V segment lost 4 bases, leaving 6 bases of the junction unmatched. CDR3 loop: CSATQGAETEAFF. CDR3 DNA sequence: TGCAGTGCTACGCAGGGGGCTGAGACTGAAGCTTTCTTT.

This clonotype has a handful of counts. This sequence joins TRBV20-1 and TRBJ2-3; D is possibly TRBD2 (6 bases). This CDR3 is built from 12 residues. Germline V lookup: CDR1 DFQATT, CDR2 SNEGSKA (reference sequence). The CDR3 is CSWWRGGDTQYF. In nucleotides, the CDR3 is TGCTCCTGGTGGCGGGGCGGGGATACGCAGTATTTT.

This clonotype occurred many times. V usage is TRBV5-1 and J usage is TRBJ1-4; D ambiguous. CDR3 length: 14 residues. The ends were cut back, 3 bases at V and 4 bases at J, with 10 bases in the middle. CDR1 and CDR2 (germline): SGHRS, YFSETQ. The CDR3 here is CASSSGRDNEKLFF. CDR3 sequence (DNA): TGCGCCAGCAGCTCCGGACGAGATAATGAAAAACTGTTTTTT.

This clonotype came up a few times. The rearrangement uses TRBV28 and TRBJ2-5; the D gene is possibly TRBD2 (6 bases). Germline-derived CDR1 and CDR2 are MDHEN and SYDVKM. Trimming cost V 1 base and J 1 base, with 10 bases left between them. This CDR3 comprises 15 residues. The CDR3 DNA reads TGTGCCAGCAGTTTATCTGGGGGGAGCCAAGAGACCCAGTACTTC. This gives the protein CASSLSGGSQETQYF.

The gene calls are TRBV11-2 and TRBJ1-1; D is possibly TRBD1 (6 bases). CDR1 is SGHAT and CDR2 is FQNNGV in the germline V gene. The V end lost 5 bases, the J end lost 9 bases, and 13 bases lay between the germline ends. This CDR3 spans 12 amino acids. The CDR3, as DNA: TGTGCCAGCAGCCCAGACAGGACTCAAGCTTTCTTT. Translating it yields CASSPDRTQAFF.

The chain couples TRBV11-2 to TRBJ1-1; possibly TRBD1 for D (5 bases). The CDR3 has 13 residues. The germline CDR1 and CDR2 sequences are SGHAT and FQNNGV. Trimming removed 6 bases from V and 3 bases from J, with 11 bases in between. CDR3 sequence: CASRIQEDTEAFF. Here the CDR3 DNA reads TGTGCCAGCAGGATACAGGAGGACACTGAAGCTTTCTTT.

This chain connects TRBV6-5 to TRBJ1-5; perhaps TRBD1 as D (6 bases). Germline V CDR1 and CDR2: MNHEY, SVGAGI. Trimming took 6 bases from V and 4 from J, leaving 22 bases between them. This CDR3 contains 17 residues. In DNA, the CDR3 is TGTGCCAGCAGGCGAACTGCAGGGAGGGGGGCAAATCAGCCCCAGCATTTT. This sequence encodes CASRRTAGRGANQPQHF.

The sample holds many counts of this clonotype. The chain links TRBV6-4 to TRBJ1-1; D is ambiguous. The CDR3 extends over 13 amino acids. With 4 bases removed from V and 4 bases from J, the gap between germline ends came to 10 bases. Germline V gives CDR1 MRHNA, CDR2 SNTAGT. CDR3 region: CASSAEEGTEAFF. The CDR3 DNA sequence: TGTGCCAGCAGTGCAGAGGAGGGCACTGAAGCTTTCTTT.